Following are 27 T cell receptor beta chains from one sample sequenced in a study of T cells after posttransplantation cyclophosphamide. Using immunoSEQ multiplex PCR, the repertoire was profiled, and TCRdb retains in-frame clones only, with some absent. The data show roughly 17,000 clones, with around four fifths seen just once and 7.5% to 9.5% held by the top ten. Source material: memory CD4+ T cells sorted from blood. Receptor source: a man in his thirties or forties in good health and a related stem cell transplant donor.

The chain employs TRBV18 and TRBJ2-7; 8 bases fit TRBD1. Germline CDR1 and CDR2: KGHSH and LQKENI. CDR3 length: 15 amino acids. V lost 1 base and J lost 3; bases outside the gene matches: 5. In DNA, the CDR3 is TGTGCCAGCTCACCACGGACAGGGAAAGTCTACGAGCAGTACTTC. It specifies CASSPRTGKVYEQYF. The full variable domain, in which reference TRBV18 and TRBJ2-7 provide the parts outside the CDR3, is NAGVMQNPRHLVRRRGQEARLRCSPMKGHSHVYWYRQLPEEGLKFMVYLQKENIIDESGMPKERFSAEFPKEGPSILRIQQVVRGDSAAYFCASSPRTGKVYEQYFGPGTRLTVT.

The chain employs TRBV18 and TRBJ2-7; D is possibly TRBD2 (7 bases). CDR3 length: 14 amino acids. Germline assignment: CDR1 KGHSH and CDR2 LQKENI. Trimming removed 4 bases from V and 5 bases from J, with 15 bases in between. The CDR3 DNA sequence: TGTGCCAGCTCACTTCAGGGGAGGGTTGACGAGCAGTACTTC. Its translation: CASSLQGRVDEQYF.

The V and J genes are TRBV27 and TRBJ1-2, with a possible D match to TRBD1 (5 bases). Trimming took 2 bases from V and 7 from J, leaving 17 bases between them. The CDR3 has 15 amino acids. Germline-derived CDR1 and CDR2 are MNHEY and SMNVEV (reference sequence). The CDR3 loop is CASSLAQGTNFGYTF. The CDR3 DNA follows: TGTGCCAGCAGTTTAGCCCAGGGTACTAATTTTGGCTACACCTTC.

This clone was counted between two and nine times. The V gene is TRBV18, the J gene TRBJ2-7; 8 nucleotides align to TRBD1. Germline CDR1 KGHSH, CDR2 LQKENI. V trimming: 5 bases; J trimming: 0 bases; junction bases outside the gene matches: 9. This CDR3 has 16 amino acids. The CDR3 nucleotides read TGTGCCAGCTCAACCCAGGGGGCGCGGTCCTCCTACGAGCAGTACTTC. Its protein product is CASSTQGARSSYEQYF. The complete variable domain, with remaining parts taken from reference TRBV18 and TRBJ2-7, reads NAGVMQNPRHLVRRRGQEARLRCSPMKGHSHVYWYRQLPEEGLKFMVYLQKENIIDESGMPKERFSAEFPKEGPSILRIQQVVRGDSAAYFCASSTQGARSSYEQYFGPGTRLTVT.

V and J are TRBV23-1 and TRBJ2-7, with D possibly TRBD1 on 5 matching bases. TRBV23-1 is designated an ORF whose function remains uncertain. The CDR3 extends over 15 amino acids. Trimming took 6 bases from V and 9 from J, leaving 24 bases between them. The CDR3 DNA reads as TGCGCCAGCAGCCTGGGCGAGGACACCACCCCCGGGCAGTACTTC. It translates to CASSLGEDTTPGQYF.

The gene calls are TRBV6-5 and TRBJ1-2; 11 bases fit TRBD1. J was trimmed by 4 bases and V by 6 bases; bases with no gene match: 4. The CDR3 is 14 amino acids. CDR1 and CDR2 (germline): MNHEY, SVGAGI. The DNA for the CDR3 is TGTGCCAGCAGGCGGGACAGGGGGGCCTATGGCTACACCTTC. Its translation is CASRRDRGAYGYTF.

This chain uses TRBV9 with TRBJ1-5, with D perhaps matching TRBD1 (5 bases). Trimming cost V 4 bases and J 5 bases, with 13 bases left between them. Germline assignment: CDR1 SGDLS and CDR2 YYNGEE. The CDR3 extends over 14 amino acids. This CDR3 reads CASSPMGGDQPQHF. In nucleotides, the CDR3 is TGTGCCAGCAGCCCTATGGGGGGGGATCAGCCCCAGCATTTT.

The chain carries TRBV7-8 and TRBJ2-7; 9 bases are a match to TRBD1. This CDR3 spans 15 amino acids. The germline gives CDR1 SGHVS, CDR2 FQNEAQ. J was trimmed by 5 bases and V by 4 bases; bases with no gene match: 9. The CDR3 DNA reads as TGTGCCAGCAGCTCGACCGGGACAGGGATCCACGAGCAGTACTTC. Its translation: CASSSTGTGIHEQYF. Drawing the rest from reference TRBV7-8 and TRBJ2-7, the complete variable domain is GAGVSQSPRYKVAKRGQDVALRCDPISGHVSLFWYQQALGQGPEFLTYFQNEAQLDKSGLPSDRFFAERPEGSVSTLKIQRTQQEDSAVYLCASSSTGTGIHEQYFGPGTRLTVT.

This clone was detected once. The V gene is TRBV21-1, the J gene TRBJ2-3; the DNA was not compared with TRBD1, the D call given in the table. TRBV21-1 is assigned pseudogene status. The CDR3 totals 17 residues. CDR3 in DNA: TGTGCCAGCAGCATGACAGGGTGGGTACCTAGCACAGATACGCAGTATTTT. It translates to CASSMTGWVPSTDTQYF.

CDR3 DNA sequence: TGTGCCAGCAGTGCTCCGGGACAGGGATCGAACACCGGGGAGCTGTTTTTT. Protein: CASSAPGQGSNTGELFF. The V and J genes are TRBV6-1 and TRBJ2-2, with 9 bases lining up with TRBD1. This CDR3 contains 17 residues. V shed 4 bases and J 0 bases; nucleotides not matched to a gene: 6. Germline loops: CDR1 MNHNS, CDR2 SASEGT.

The J gene is TRBJ2-5, the V gene TRBV2; a weak D match, TRBD1 (6 bases). Germline V gene lookup returns CDR1 SNHLY and CDR2 FYNNEI. There are 13 residues in the CDR3. Trimming shortened V by 6 bases and J by 3 bases, and 11 bases separated the two germline ends. The chain's CDR3 is CASSPGTKETQYF. CDR3 DNA: TGTGCCAGCAGCCCCGGGACAAAAGAGACCCAGTACTTC.

This chain connects TRBV5-6 to TRBJ2-5; 8 bases fit TRBD2. Per the germline V gene, CDR1 is SGHDT and CDR2 is YYEEEE. The length of the CDR3 is 14 residues. V lost 2 bases, J lost 5 bases, and 5 bases stayed unmatched. The DNA of the CDR3 is TGTGCCAGCAGCTTCGGGACTAGTGGGGAGACCCAGTACTTC. Translation: CASSFGTSGETQYF. Full variable domain (remainder filled in from reference TRBV5-6 and TRBJ2-5): DAGVTQSPTHLIKTRGQQVTLRCSPKSGHDTVSWYQQALGQGPQFIFQYYEEEERQRGNFPDRFSGHQFPNYSSELNVNALLLGDSALYLCASSFGTSGETQYFGPGTRLLVL.

The chain couples TRBV19 to TRBJ2-2, with a weak D call TRBD1 (6 bases). Germline V gene sequence: CDR1 LNHDA, CDR2 SQIVND (reference sequence). The CDR3 length is 14 residues. V gave up 6 bases and J gave up 1 base, with 9 bases separating them. The CDR3 region is CASRGAGNTGELFF. CDR3 DNA sequence: TGTGCCAGTAGGGGGGCAGGGAACACCGGGGAGCTGTTTTTT.

The chain employs TRBV7-2 and TRBJ2-3; TRBD2 agrees at 9 bases. The CDR3 has 16 residues. The V gene end was trimmed by 5 bases and the J gene end by 4 bases; junction bases not matched to a gene: 10. Looked up from germline, CDR1 is SGHTA and CDR2 is FQGNSA. This CDR3 reads CASSPSRGGASDTQYF. The CDR3, as DNA: TGTGCCAGCAGCCCTTCACGCGGGGGGGCCTCAGATACGCAGTATTTT.

The V and J genes are TRBV6-5 and TRBJ1-1, with D perhaps matching TRBD1 (5 bases). The V and J ends lost 0 bases and 6 bases respectively, with 14 bases between them. CDR1 is MNHEY and CDR2 is SVGAGI in the germline V gene. The CDR3 is made up of 15 amino acids. CDR3 amino acids: CASSYSGGRGAEAFF. CDR3 coding DNA: TGTGCCAGCAGTTACTCGGGGGGACGGGGGGCTGAAGCTTTCTTT.

The J gene is TRBJ1-1, the V gene TRBV21-1; the table's D gene call, TRBD1, was not cross checked with the DNA. TRBV21-1 is recorded as a pseudogene. This CDR3 contains 16 residues. The CDR3 DNA follows: TGTGCCAGCAGCAAACTGGGCAGGGGCTGGGACACTGAAGCTTTCTTT. Amino acids: CASSKLGRGWDTEAFF.

This clone was observed a single time. Within the sample, other DNA sequences also encode this same CDR3. The chain employs TRBV7-9 and TRBJ1-2, with D perhaps TRBD1 (5 bases). Between the trimmed V and J ends, which lost 1 base and 4 bases, there was a span of 16 bases. This CDR3 comprises 16 residues. CDR1 is SEHNR, CDR2 FQNEAQ, per germline (reference sequence). The CDR3 nucleotides read TGTGCCAGCAGCTTAGTTTCCGGGGGACCTTTCTATGGCTACACCTTC. Amino acid sequence: CASSLVSGGPFYGYTF.

The V gene is TRBV18, the J gene TRBJ2-5; D perhaps matches TRBD1 (6 bases). Trimming took off 4 bases at V and 0 bases at J, with 12 bases between the two ends. This CDR3 contains 15 residues. Germline V gene sequence: CDR1 KGHSH, CDR2 LQKENI. CDR3 nucleotide sequence: TGTGCCAGCTCACGCCAGGGGTTTGACCAAGAGACCCAGTACTTC. Amino acids: CASSRQGFDQETQYF.

This chain links TRBV6-4 with TRBJ1-1, with D possibly TRBD1 on 5 matching bases. V was trimmed by 3 bases and J by 3 bases, leaving 11 bases between them. This CDR3 region has 14 residues. CDR1 MRHNA and CDR2 SNTAGT come from the germline V gene. CDR3 DNA: TGTGCCAGCAGTGAAGACGGGGGGGACACTGAAGCTTTCTTT. Its translation is CASSEDGGDTEAFF.

This chain uses TRBV19 with TRBJ1-5; maybe TRBD1 (5 bases). Trimming took 3 bases from V and 5 from J, leaving 14 bases between them. The germline CDR1 and CDR2 sequences are LNHDA and SQIVND (reference sequence). This CDR3 has 15 residues. CDR3 nucleotide sequence: TGTGCCAGTAGTATCGGACAATTTAGGGATCAGCCCCAGCATTTT. Translation gives CASSIGQFRDQPQHF.

The genes are TRBV7-9 and TRBJ1-2, with D unresolved. Germline V CDR1 and CDR2: SEHNR, FQNEAQ (reference sequence). V was shortened by 3 bases and J by 0 bases, with 11 bases between the two germline ends. The CDR3 spans 15 residues. CDR3 bases: TGTGCCAGCAGCTTGAAAGTAGTTTCTAACTATGGCTACACCTTC. Its protein is CASSLKVVSNYGYTF.

The chain has TRBV5-4 and TRBJ1-6; D is uncertain. This CDR3 has 16 amino acids. V lost 2 bases to trimming and J lost 0 bases, with 9 bases between them. Per germline, CDR1 SGHNT and CDR2 YYREEE (reference sequence). The CDR3 loop is CASSLLTSSYNSPLHF. The CDR3 region has the DNA TGTGCCAGCAGCTTACTCACGAGCTCCTATAATTCACCCCTCCACTTT.

This sequence joins TRBV5-1 and TRBJ2-5; 7 bases line up with TRBD2. CDR1 and CDR2 from the germline V gene are SGHRS and YFSETQ. This CDR3 has 14 amino acids. V trimming: 7 bases; J trimming: 1 base; junction bases outside the gene matches: 7. CDR3 region: CASAAGSFQETQYF. The CDR3 bases are TGCGCCAGCGCAGCGGGGAGCTTCCAAGAGACCCAGTACTTC.

This sequence joins TRBV5-8 and TRBJ1-5; tentatively, D is TRBD1 (5 bases). CDR1 and CDR2 from the germline V gene are SGHTS and YDEGEE. V gave up 0 bases and J gave up 4 bases, with 8 bases separating them. This CDR3 spans 14 amino acids. Here the CDR3 DNA reads TGTGCCAGCAGCTTGGGACAGAAAAATCAGCCCCAGCATTTT. Protein sequence: CASSLGQKNQPQHF.

This clone has only a few counts. This chain connects TRBV28 to TRBJ2-2; tentatively, D is TRBD2 (6 bases). The germline V gene has CDR1 MDHEN and CDR2 SYDVKM. The CDR3 is 14 residues long. V was shortened by 7 bases and J by 5 bases, with 14 bases between the two germline ends. The CDR3 sequence: CASNTPGGTGELFF. The CDR3 nucleotides are TGTGCCAGCAATACTCCTGGGGGGACCGGGGAGCTGTTTTTT.

The chain couples TRBV7-8 to TRBJ1-1, with D maybe TRBD1 (5 bases). The V and J ends lost 5 bases and 6 bases respectively, with 16 bases between them. This CDR3 contains 14 residues. Germline loops: CDR1 SGHVS, CDR2 FQNEAQ. The CDR3 DNA reads as TGTGCCAGCAGCCCACAGGCTTGGGGGGCTGAAGCTTTCTTT. As protein: CASSPQAWGAEAFF.

The chain recombines TRBV13 with TRBJ2-4; D might be TRBD2 (6 bases). Deletions cut 1 base from V and 1 base from J, with 17 bases between. Germline V CDR1 and CDR2: PRHDT, FYEKMQ (reference sequence). The CDR3 has 18 residues. The CDR3 DNA is TGTGCCAGCAGCTTAGCATCTTCAGGGACTGGGGCCAAAAACATTCAGTACTTC. As protein: CASSLASSGTGAKNIQYF.